This T cell receptor (beta chain) was sequenced for a study of shared clonotypes between healthy human individuals. The assay was carried out at the deep level. Clones were read by immunoSEQ multiplex PCR, and TCRdb kept only the in-frame ones, dropping some. The table shows around 350,000 clones, with 73% occurring only once. Input material: memory CD4+ T cells sorted from blood. Subset denoted: CD45RA-negative fraction. The source of this sequence is a man aged 25-40 years in good health.

CDR3 nucleotide sequence: TGTGCCACCGCCGTAGTTGCAGCAGATACGCAGTATTTT. Translation: CATAVVAADTQYF. V and J are TRBV10-3 and TRBJ2-3, with no clear D. Trimming left V 10 bases short and J 4 bases short, with 15 bases between. CDR1 is ENHRY and CDR2 is SYGVKD in the germline V gene. This CDR3 region has 13 residues.